This T cell receptor (beta chain) is from a study of post-analysis software for immune sequencing data. Whole-study findings and limits: Multiple sclerosis patients had significantly lower normalized Chao1 diversity than controls. In patients, TRBV5-6, TRBV5-1 and TRBV20-1 belonged to roughly 5 TRBV segments found more frequently than in controls. The authors found that F measure strongly co-clustered same-batch samples.

With respect to this clonotype: The antigen is not known.

Unique molecular identifiers featured in each of the TCR beta cDNA libraries. TCRdb analysed the PCR reads with MiXCR anew, one entry per CDR3 protein. The sample contains about 430,000 distinct CDR3 sequences, over 30% of which appear only once. CDR1 PRHDT and CDR2 FYEKMQ come from the germline V gene (reference sequence). Deletions cut 5 bases from V and 0 bases from J, with 14 bases between. CDR3 length: 15 residues. The J gene is TRBJ2-7, the V gene TRBV13; D gene ambiguous. The sample consisted of blood. The clonotype comes from a girl aged 2-10 years with multiple sclerosis. DNA for the CDR3: TGTGCCAGCAGCCACCTTCAGGATCGCTCCTACGAGCAGTACTTC. This encodes CASSHLQDRSYEQYF.